This T cell receptor beta chain was identified during a study of blood T cells in healthy people across ages. Germline lookup yields CDR1 LNHNV and CDR2 YYDKDF (reference sequence). The CDR3 extends over 18 amino acids. V was trimmed by 3 bases and J by 0 bases, leaving 20 bases between them. Combining a sample-barcoded 5' primer with a J-beta primer mix, a second PCR ran for roughly 7 to 12 cycles. MiXCR was run by TCRdb on the 5' RACE reads, yielding one entry per CDR3 protein. The repertoire holds around 1,900,000 distinct CDR3 sequences, with about 39% as singletons. This clonotype appeared once. Its antigen is as yet unknown. The study, taken as a whole, reports: Conclusively comparing naive with antigen-experienced cells was impossible with unsorted PBMCs. Any changes in expanded clonotypes were possibly confounded, as donor CMV status remained unknown.

This chain joins TRBV15 and TRBJ2-5, with D possibly called TRBD1 or TRBD2 (6 bases each). This sequence originates from a human donor in good health. Sequenced input: blood. CDR3 protein: CATSSFTGSRGYQETQYF. DNA for the CDR3: TGTGCCACCAGCAGCTTCACAGGGTCTCGGGGGTACCAAGAGACCCAGTACTTC. The full variable domain, its missing parts supplied by reference TRBV15 and TRBJ2-5, is DAMVIQNPRYQVTQFGKPVTLSCSQTLNHNVMYWYQQKSSQAPKLLFHYYDKDFNNEADTPDNFQSRRPNTSFCFLDIRSPGLGDTAMYLCATSSFTGSRGYQETQYFGPGTRLLVL.